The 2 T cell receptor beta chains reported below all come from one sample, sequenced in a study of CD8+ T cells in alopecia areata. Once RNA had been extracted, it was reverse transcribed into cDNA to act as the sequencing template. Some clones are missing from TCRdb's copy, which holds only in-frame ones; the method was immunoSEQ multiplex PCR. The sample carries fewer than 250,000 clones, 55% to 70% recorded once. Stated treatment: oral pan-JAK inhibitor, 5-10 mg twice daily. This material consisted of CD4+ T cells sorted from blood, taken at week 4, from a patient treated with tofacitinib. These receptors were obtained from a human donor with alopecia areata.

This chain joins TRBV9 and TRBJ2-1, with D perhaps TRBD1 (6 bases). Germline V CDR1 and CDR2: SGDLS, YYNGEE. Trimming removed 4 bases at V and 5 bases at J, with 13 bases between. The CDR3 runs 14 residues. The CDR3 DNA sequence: TGTGCCAGCAGCCCGCCGGGACAAGACAATGAGCAGTTCTTC. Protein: CASSPPGQDNEQFF.

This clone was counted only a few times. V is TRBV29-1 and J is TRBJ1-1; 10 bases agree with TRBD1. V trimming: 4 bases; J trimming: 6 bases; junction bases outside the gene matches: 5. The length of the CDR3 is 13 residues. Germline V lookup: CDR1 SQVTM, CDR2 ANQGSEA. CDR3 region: CSVGTGGRPEAFF. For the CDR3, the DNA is TGCAGCGTTGGGACAGGGGGTCGGCCTGAAGCTTTCTTT. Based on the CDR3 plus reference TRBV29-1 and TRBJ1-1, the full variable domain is SAVISQKPSRDICQRGTSLTIQCQVDSQVTMMFWYRQQPGQSLTLIATANQGSEATYESGFVIDKFPISRPNLTFSTLTVSNMSPEDSSIYLCSVGTGGRPEAFFGQGTRLTVV.